These 15 T cell receptor beta chains originate from one sample sequenced in a study of blood T cell repertoires in COVID-19. Sequencing used immunoSEQ multiplex PCR; TCRdb keeps in-frame clones, though not all of them. The sample lists around 300,000 clones, roughly nine tenths occurring once. The sample taken for sequencing was peripheral blood. The source is a woman aged 25 to 39 with COVID-19, enrolled during active disease.

This chain connects TRBV19 to TRBJ1-1; TRBD1 is a possible D gene (6 bases). Trimming took 8 bases from V and 1 from J, leaving 17 bases between them. Germline-derived CDR1 and CDR2 are LNHDA and SQIVND (reference sequence). The CDR3 contains 15 residues. The CDR3 is CASSPPQGRNTEAFF. The CDR3 coding sequence is TGTGCCAGTTCACCTCCACAGGGTCGGAACACTGAAGCTTTCTTT.

J is TRBJ2-1 and V is TRBV3-1 (or the pseudogene TRBV3-2), with TRBD2 as a possible D gene (6 bases). Germline CDR1 is LGHDT and CDR2 is YNNKEL (reference sequence). Trimming cost V 3 bases and J 8 bases, with 17 bases left between them. The CDR3 consists of 15 residues. DNA of the CDR3: TGTGCCAGCAGCCATCTAGCGAGAGGGGAATATGAGCAGTTCTTC. This encodes CASSHLARGEYEQFF.

The chain combines TRBV29-1 with TRBJ2-6; no firm D call. Trimming took 5 bases from V and 1 from J, leaving 6 bases between them. From germline, CDR1 is SQVTM and CDR2 ANQGSEA. The CDR3 is 13 residues long. CDR3: CSVLVSGANVLTF. Here the CDR3 DNA reads TGCAGCGTTCTAGTTTCTGGGGCCAACGTCCTGACTTTC. The variable domain in full, completed from reference TRBV29-1 and TRBJ2-6, reads SAVISQKPSRDICQRGTSLTIQCQVDSQVTMMFWYRQQPGQSLTLIATANQGSEATYESGFVIDKFPISRPNLTFSTLTVSNMSPEDSSIYLCSVLVSGANVLTFGAGSRLTVL.

The CDR3 coding sequence is TGTGCCAGCTCACAGGGGACTTACTCCTACAATGAGCAGTTCTTC. Amino acids: CASSQGTYSYNEQFF. This sequence joins TRBV18 and TRBJ2-1, with TRBD2 as a possible D gene (6 bases). In germline, CDR1 is KGHSH, CDR2 LQKENI. The CDR3 runs to 15 residues. V lost 4 bases and J lost 0, with 10 bases in between.

In its sample, this clone was seen once. The chain uses TRBV5-8 and TRBJ2-5, with unresolved D. The CDR3 totals 13 residues. The ends were cut back, 7 bases at V and 1 base at J, with 11 bases in the middle. Germline CDR1 reads SGHTS; CDR2 reads YDEGEE. CDR3 amino acids: CASYRHSQETQYF. CDR3 DNA sequence: TGTGCCAGCTATCGACACAGCCAAGAGACCCAGTACTTC. The whole variable domain, filled in from reference TRBV5-8 and TRBJ2-5, reads EAGVTQSPTHLIKTRGQQATLRCSPISGHTSVYWYQQALGLGLQFLLWYDEGEERNRGNFPPRFSGRQFPNYSSELNVNALELEDSALYLCASYRHSQETQYFGPGTRLLVL.

V gene TRBV19 combines with J gene TRBJ2-7; 9 nucleotides line up with TRBD1. V dropped 8 bases and J dropped 5; count of bases not matched to a gene: 13. The CDR3 is 15 amino acids. Germline V gives CDR1 LNHDA, CDR2 SQIVND (reference sequence). The CDR3 loop reads CASDPGQGKVDEQYF. The CDR3 nucleotides read TGTGCCAGTGACCCCGGACAGGGGAAAGTCGACGAGCAGTACTTC. Full variable domain (rest looked up from reference TRBV19 and TRBJ2-7): DGGITQSPKYLFRKEGQNVTLSCEQNLNHDAMYWYRQDPGQGLRLIYYSQIVNDFQKGDIAEGYSVSREKKESFPLTVTSAQKNPTAFYLCASDPGQGKVDEQYFGPGTRLTVT.

The chain has TRBV5-1 and TRBJ2-7, with 10 bases identical to TRBD2. The CDR3 is made up of 15 amino acids. V lost 5 bases to trimming and J lost 3 bases; unmatched junction nucleotides: 8. CDR1 is SGHRS and CDR2 is YFSETQ in the germline V gene. The CDR3 reads CASRPLAGALYEQYF. The CDR3 DNA is TGCGCCAGCAGGCCTCTAGCGGGGGCACTCTACGAGCAGTACTTC.

This clone was picked up one time. The chain has TRBV30 and TRBJ1-2; 8 nucleotides align to TRBD1. CDR3 length: 14 amino acids. V shed 4 bases, J shed 4 bases, and the junction held 8 bases outside the gene matches. The germline gives CDR1 GTSNPN, CDR2 SVGIG (reference sequence). The CDR3 DNA reads as TGTGCCTGGATGGCCCCAGACAGGGGCTATGGCTACACCTTC. This gives the protein CAWMAPDRGYGYTF.

J is TRBJ1-1 and V is TRBV15; no firm D call. Germline V gene data show CDR1 as LNHNV and CDR2 as YYDKDF (reference sequence). The CDR3 sequence is 14 residues long. V lost 4 bases to trimming and J lost 0 bases, with 9 bases between them. The CDR3 DNA sequence: TGTGCCACCAGCACGGTGCAGGTGAACACTGAAGCTTTCTTT. Its protein is CATSTVQVNTEAFF. Full variable domain (remainder filled in from reference TRBV15 and TRBJ1-1): DAMVIQNPRYQVTQFGKPVTLSCSQTLNHNVMYWYQQKSSQAPKLLFHYYDKDFNNEADTPDNFQSRRPNTSFCFLDIRSPGLGDTAMYLCATSTVQVNTEAFFGQGTRLTVV.

The J gene is TRBJ1-6, the V gene TRBV19; the D gene is possibly TRBD1 (5 bases). The germline gives CDR1 LNHDA, CDR2 SQIVND (reference sequence). Between the trimmed V and J ends, which lost 3 bases and 10 bases, there was a span of 16 bases. The CDR3 covers 15 residues. The chain's CDR3 is CASSIQGRGESPLHF. The CDR3 region has the DNA TGTGCCAGTAGTATCCAGGGAAGGGGCGAATCACCCCTCCACTTT.

The CDR3 region is CASSFVQSGDTQYF. Here the CDR3 DNA reads TGTGCCAGCAGCTTTGTGCAGTCCGGGGATACGCAGTATTTT. The V call is TRBV5-6, the J call TRBJ2-3; D is ambiguous. Germline V gene sequence: CDR1 SGHDT, CDR2 YYEEEE. This CDR3 has 14 amino acids. Trimming took 2 bases from V and 6 from J, leaving 13 bases between them.

The genes are TRBV12-3 or TRBV12-4 and TRBJ2-7; D remains ambiguous. Trimming removed 5 bases at V and 2 bases at J, with 7 bases between. There are 12 residues in the CDR3. The CDR3 nucleotides are TGTGCCAGCAGTCCTACAGCCTACGAGCAGTACTTC. Its protein product is CASSPTAYEQYF.

This clone was seen only once. V and J are TRBV4-2 and TRBJ2-3; 8 bases map to TRBD2. V dropped 1 base and J dropped 4; count of bases not matched to a gene: 10. The CDR3 totals 17 residues. Germline CDR1 reads LGHNA; CDR2 reads YNFKEQ. CDR3 region: CASSQGPTGTSADTQYF. In DNA form, the CDR3 reads TGTGCCAGCAGCCAAGGGCCCACCGGGACTAGTGCAGATACGCAGTATTTT.

The CDR3 bases are TGTGCCAGTAGTAGTTCGGGACAGTCTTATCGGACCCAGCATTTT. This gives the protein CASSSSGQSYRTQHF. This chain joins TRBV19 and TRBJ1-5, with 7 bases that match TRBD1. V lost 4 bases, J lost 11 bases, and 14 bases stayed unmatched. This CDR3 region has 15 residues. Germline CDR1 reads LNHDA; CDR2 reads SQIVND (reference sequence).

This sequence joins TRBV11-2 and TRBJ1-6; 7 bases fit TRBD1. The CDR3 runs to 14 residues. The junction had 10 bases not matched to a gene; V was cut back by 8 bases and J by 9 bases. Germline CDR1 reads SGHAT; CDR2 reads FQNNGV. DNA for the CDR3: TGTGCCAGCGGACGACAGGGAATCACTTCACCCCTCCACTTT. Its protein is CASGRQGITSPLHF.